A single sample gave rise to the 4 T cell receptor beta chains below, sequenced in a study of response to subunit inactivated influenza vaccine. TCRdb independently ran MiXCR on the RT-PCR reads; one entry per CDR3 protein. The sample includes approximately 500,000 distinct CDR3 sequences, roughly 13% of them seen just once. The source was PBMCs from blood, collected about 40 days after vaccination. Receptors were obtained from a man aged 45 to 65 who received an inactivated influenza vaccine.

This clonotype was counted only a few times. The genes are TRBV4-3 and TRBJ1-1, with D perhaps TRBD1 (5 bases). The length of the CDR3 is 17 residues. Between the trimmed V and J ends, which lost 0 bases and 4 bases, there was a span of 18 bases. Per the germline V gene, CDR1 is LGHNA and CDR2 is YSLEER. The CDR3 DNA is TGCGCCAGCAGCCAAGAACTCCCGGGGGGAAGGGGCACTGAAGCTTTCTTT. Amino acids: CASSQELPGGRGTEAFF.

The sample holds a few counts of this clonotype. The chain employs TRBV20-1 and TRBJ2-7; 12 bases line up with TRBD2. CDR3 size: 16 residues. Germline values: CDR1 DFQATT, CDR2 SNEGSKA (reference sequence). The junction had 10 bases not matched to a gene; V was cut back by 3 bases and J by 4 bases. Here the CDR3 DNA reads TGCAGTGCTAGGGACCTCGGGACTAGCGGGCCGTACGAGCAGTACTTC. Amino acids: CSARDLGTSGPYEQYF.

This clonotype was counted many times. This rearrangement joins TRBV4-1 to TRBJ1-4; 11 bases align to TRBD1. The V and J ends lost 4 bases and 7 bases, in that order; junction bases with no gene match: 5. The CDR3 contains 15 residues. CDR1 and CDR2 (germline): MGHRA, YSYEKL. The CDR3 is CASSLGTGGSEKLFF. The CDR3 region has the DNA TGCGCCAGCAGCCTCGGGACAGGGGGTAGTGAAAAACTGTTTTTT.

The chain has TRBV20-1 and TRBJ2-3; D is perhaps TRBD1 or TRBD2 (5 bases each). Trimming took off 4 bases at V and 4 bases at J, with 18 bases between the two ends. The CDR3 totals 15 residues. The V gene's germline CDR1 is DFQATT and CDR2 SNEGSKA (reference sequence). The CDR3 coding sequence is TGCAGTGCTATTACGGGGCTAGAAATCGCAGATACGCAGTATTTT. Encoded protein: CSAITGLEIADTQYF.